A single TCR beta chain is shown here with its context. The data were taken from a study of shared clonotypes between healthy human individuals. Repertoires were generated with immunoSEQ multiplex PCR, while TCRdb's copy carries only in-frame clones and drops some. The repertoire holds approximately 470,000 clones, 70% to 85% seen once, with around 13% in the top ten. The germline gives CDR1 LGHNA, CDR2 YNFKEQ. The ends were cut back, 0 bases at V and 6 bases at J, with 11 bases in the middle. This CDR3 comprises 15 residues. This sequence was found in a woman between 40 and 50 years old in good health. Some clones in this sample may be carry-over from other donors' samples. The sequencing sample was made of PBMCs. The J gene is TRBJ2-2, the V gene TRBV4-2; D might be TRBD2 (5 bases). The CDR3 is CASSQEVRGAGELFF. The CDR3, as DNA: TGTGCCAGCAGCCAAGAGGTCCGGGGAGCCGGGGAGCTGTTTTTT.